This T cell receptor (beta chain) was identified in a study of blood T cells in healthy people across ages. PCR was performed a second time for about 6 to 12 cycles using a sample-barcoded 5' primer and a J-beta primer mix. A template-switch adaptor with 12 random nucleotides tagged each cDNA molecule. TCRdb itself ran the 5' RACE reads through MiXCR, one entry per CDR3 protein. The data contain 650,000 to 800,000 distinct CDR3 sequences, more than 40% of them singletons. Germline V CDR1 and CDR2: MNHNS, SASEGT. This CDR3 spans 15 amino acids. V lost 3 bases and J lost 4, with 16 bases in between. The sample consisted of blood. This clonotype originated in a man in his 60s in good health. The genes are TRBV6-1 and TRBJ2-7; tentatively, D is TRBD1 (7 bases). CDR3 protein: CASSDAETGRYEQYF. The CDR3 region has the DNA TGTGCCAGCAGTGATGCGGAGACAGGGAGGTACGAGCAGTACTTC.